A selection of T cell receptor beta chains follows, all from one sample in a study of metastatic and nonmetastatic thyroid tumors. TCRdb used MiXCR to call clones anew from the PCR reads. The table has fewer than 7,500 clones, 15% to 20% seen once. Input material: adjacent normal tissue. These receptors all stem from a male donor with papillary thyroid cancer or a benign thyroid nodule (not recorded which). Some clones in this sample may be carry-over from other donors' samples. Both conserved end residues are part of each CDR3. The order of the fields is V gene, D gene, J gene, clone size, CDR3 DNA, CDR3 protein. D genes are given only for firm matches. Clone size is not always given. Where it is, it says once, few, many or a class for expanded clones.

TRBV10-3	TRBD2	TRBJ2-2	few	TGTGCCATCAGTGAGACTAGCGGGGGGGCCTCCACCGGGGAGCTGTTTTTT	CAISETSGGASTGELFF
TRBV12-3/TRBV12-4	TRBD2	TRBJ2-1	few	TGTGCCAGCAGTTTACATCTAGCGGGAGGTTGGAATGAGCAGTTCTTC	CASSLHLAGGWNEQFF
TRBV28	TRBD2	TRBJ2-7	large	TGTGCCAGCAGTTTGGAAGCGGGAGGGCGTAACGAGCAGTACTTC	CASSLEAGGRNEQYF
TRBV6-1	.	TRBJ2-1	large	TGTGCCAGCAGTTTAGGACACGCGGGCCCTCAGTTCTTC	CASSLGHAGPQFF
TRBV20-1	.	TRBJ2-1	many	TGCAGTGCTAGAAGCCCCACGGGAGCCTACAATGAGCAGTTCTTC	CSARSPTGAYNEQFF
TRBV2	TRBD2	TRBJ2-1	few	TGTGCCGCCCGAACTAGTAGCGGGGTGAATGAGCAGTTCTTC	CAARTSSGVNEQFF
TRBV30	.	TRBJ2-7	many	TGTGCCTGGAGCGATGGGACTGCTTCCTACGAGCAGTACTTC	CAWSDGTASYEQYF
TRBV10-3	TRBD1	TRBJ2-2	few	TGTGCCATCAGTGAGTCGAGGACAGGGAGCACCGGGGAGCTGTTTTTT	CAISESRTGSTGELFF
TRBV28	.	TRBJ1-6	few	TGTGCCAGCGGGATGACCCTCCACTTT	CASGMTLHF
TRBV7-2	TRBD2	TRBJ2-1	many	TGTGCCAGCAGCTTTTTAGCGGGAGGCGGGTACAATGAGCAGTTCTTC	CASSFLAGGGYNEQFF
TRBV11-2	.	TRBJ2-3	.	TGTGCCAGCAGCTTTTCTAGCCTAATAGATACGCAGTATTTT	CASSFSSLIDTQYF
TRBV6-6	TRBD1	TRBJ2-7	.	TGTGCCAGCAGTTATTCCGGGACAGGGATTTTTTACGAGCAGTACTTC	CASSYSGTGIFYEQYF
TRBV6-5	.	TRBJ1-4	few	TGTGCCAGCAGTTACTCAGGGGTTAATGAAAAACTGTTTTTT	CASSYSGVNEKLFF
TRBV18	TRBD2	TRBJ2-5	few	TGCGCCAGCAGACTAGCGGGGGGCCAAGAGACCCAGTACTTC	CASRLAGGQETQYF
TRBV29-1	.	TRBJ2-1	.	TGCAGCGTTCCTGACCAAACCAATGAGCAGTTCTTC	CSVPDQTNEQFF
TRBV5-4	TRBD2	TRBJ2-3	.	TGTGCCTCCAGCGGGGGGGCTGGAGATACGCAGTATTTT	CASSGGAGDTQYF
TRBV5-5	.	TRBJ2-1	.	TGTGCCAGCAGCTTGGCCGGACGGTCGTACAATGAGCAGTTCTTC	CASSLAGRSYNEQFF
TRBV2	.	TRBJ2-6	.	TGTGCCATCAACAGCTTCTCTGGGGCCAACGTCCTGACTTTC	CAINSFSGANVLTF
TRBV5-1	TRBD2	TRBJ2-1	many	TGCGCCAGCAGCTTGGCCCCGGGACTAGGTTTATATGAGCAGTTCTTC	CASSLAPGLGLYEQFF
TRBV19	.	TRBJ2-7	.	TGTGCCAGTAGTATAGGGGGACACCGCCAGTACTTC	CASSIGGHRQYF
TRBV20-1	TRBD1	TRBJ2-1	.	TGCAGTGCTAGAGATCCTGTATTTGTGACAGGGGGCAATGAGCAGTTCTTC	CSARDPVFVTGGNEQFF
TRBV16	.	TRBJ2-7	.	TGTGCCAGCAGCCAATCCGGAACCTCGGGAGAGCAGTACTTC	CASSQSGTSGEQYF